This T cell receptor beta chain came from a study of blood T cell repertoires in COVID-19. Per the original methods: For nucleated cells, counts were estimated from reference gene primer amplification. Sequencing used immunoSEQ multiplex PCR; TCRdb keeps in-frame clones, though not all of them. The V and J calls and clone size are taken from that table; D and trimming were inferred from the DNA. Found here are over 200,000 clones, around 90% of them singletons; the top ten hold less than 3.5%. The J segment lost 0 bases and the V segment lost 5 bases, leaving 6 bases of the junction unmatched. Germline CDR1 MDHEN, CDR2 SYDVKM. The CDR3 runs 15 residues.

The J gene is TRBJ1-1, the V gene TRBV28; TRBD1 matches 7 bases. This TCR derives from a man aged 25-45 years with COVID-19, enrolled during active disease. What was sequenced was peripheral blood. CDR3 sequence reads: CASSQGQIMNTEAFF. The CDR3 DNA sequence: TGTGCCAGCAGTCAGGGACAGATCATGAACACTGAAGCTTTCTTT.